A few counts support the clone carrying this T cell receptor (beta chain). Its antigen is unidentified. This CDR3 is 16 amino acids long. Germline V gives CDR1 DFQATT, CDR2 SNEGSKA (reference sequence). Trimming removed 0 bases from V and 2 bases from J, with 13 bases in between. TCRdb ran MiXCR on the 5' RACE reads and lists one entry per CDR3 protein. This table has 120,000 or so distinct CDR3 sequences, 12% to 15% appearing once. This specimen belongs to a study of T cells after yellow fever vaccination. Findings of the study overall: Post-booster repertoires again held most primary-vaccination clones (around 95% CD4, roughly 88% CD8).

The clonotype comes from a man between 18 and 29 years old who received the YFV17D yellow fever vaccine. V and J are TRBV20-1 and TRBJ2-2, with a weak D call TRBD2 (7 bases). Source: CD8+ T cells sorted from PBMCs, taken 5 days after the yellow fever booster vaccination. The CDR3 loop is CSARDNAGANTGELFF. CDR3 nucleotide sequence: TGCAGTGCTAGAGACAACGCGGGGGCAAACACCGGGGAGCTGTTTTTT.